This TCR beta chain originates from a study of OX40 agonist ivuxolimab in advanced cancers. Across the whole study: Ivuxolimab, an agonistic anti-OX40 (CD134) antibody, was given to patients. Patients were dosed intravenously with ivuxolimab at 0.01 to 10 mg/kg every 2 weeks.

The repertoire was sequenced with immunoSEQ multiplex PCR; TCRdb's copy has only in-frame clones and lacks some. The data hold roughly 35,000 clones, with 78% observed a single time. Autoimmune disease history or systemic immunosuppression meant exclusion. In germline, CDR1 is MDHEN, CDR2 SYDVKM. V gave up 7 bases and J gave up 1 base; unmatched junction bases: 10. The CDR3 has 16 residues. The chain uses TRBV28 and TRBJ2-3; TRBD1 matches at 8 bases. The specimen was CD4+ or CD8+ T cells sorted from blood, collected in a trial of the OX40 agonist ivuxolimab. The sequence was obtained from an adult with an advanced solid tumor such as melanoma, head and neck, liver or kidney cancer. DNA for the CDR3: TGTGCCAGCAACCCCATCGGGACAGGTCGCACAGATACGCAGTATTTT. It encodes CASNPIGTGRTDTQYF.